The entry below gives a single T cell receptor (beta chain) sequence along with its context. Its antigen is still unknown. The data belong to a study of CD8+ T cells in alopecia areata. Whole-study context: Oral tofacitinib, 5 to 10 mg twice daily, was given in an open-label trial. General study findings and limits: The link between baseline CD8+ expansion and response remains uncertain with one nonresponder. Scalp clonality dropped significantly under tofacitinib, as did expanded CD8+ top-100 clones. Sequenced scalp T cells also include alphabeta T cells resident in normal skin.

cDNA prepared by RNA extraction and subsequent reverse transcription served as the template for sequencing. Libraries were prepared by immunoSEQ multiplex PCR; TCRdb keeps only in-frame clonotypes and omits some of them. The top ten clones hold 4.5% to 6% of a sample with over 150,000 clones, over 45% of them seen once. The germline CDR1 and CDR2 sequences are SGHVS and FQNEAQ. Trimming took 7 bases from V and 4 from J, leaving 13 bases between them. CDR3 length: 13 residues. Specified treatment: oral pan-JAK inhibitor, 5-10 mg twice daily. The sample consisted of CD4+ T cells sorted from blood, taken at week 24, from a patient treated with tofacitinib. This chain uses TRBV7-8 with TRBJ1-2; unclear D gene. The TCR originated in a human donor with alopecia areata. The CDR3: CASTSTPGYGYTF. CDR3 nucleotide sequence: TGTGCCAGCACCTCTACTCCAGGCTATGGCTACACCTTC.